This TCR beta chain was captured in a study of shared clonotypes between healthy human individuals. Clones were read by immunoSEQ multiplex PCR, and TCRdb kept only the in-frame ones, dropping some. The sample contains roughly 2.4 million clones, approximately 96% of which appear only once. The CDR3 has 14 residues. V lost 1 base and J lost 3, with 10 bases in between. CDR1 and CDR2 (germline): SEHNR, FQNEAQ (reference sequence). The chain joins TRBV7-9 to TRBJ2-7; D gene ambiguous. The source material was naive CD4+ T cells sorted from blood. Subset given: CD45RA+ positively selected. The origin of this receptor is a man aged 18 to 29 in good health. The CDR3 sequence: CASSLETEYYEQYF. CDR3 coding DNA: TGTGCCAGCAGCTTAGAAACAGAGTACTACGAGCAGTACTTC.